These 21 T cell receptor beta chains were all obtained from the same sample, sequenced in a study of T cells in tumors after PD-1 blockade. Data came from immunoSEQ multiplex PCR; TCRdb stores just in-frame clones and leaves some out. The sample consists of tens of thousands of clones, approximately 79% of them appearing once. This specimen consisted of PBMCs, obtained before anti-PD-1 therapy. The receptors come from a human donor with advanced basal cell or squamous cell carcinoma (not recorded which).

The chain recombines TRBV4-2 with TRBJ1-1; D is ambiguous. Germline assignment: CDR1 LGHNA and CDR2 YNFKEQ. The CDR3 runs 13 residues. The ends were cut back, 4 bases at V and 6 bases at J, with 12 bases in the middle. The CDR3 DNA is TGTGCCAGCAGCCCCCCCGGAACGGCTGAAGCTTTCTTT. Its protein product is CASSPPGTAEAFF.

The rearrangement links TRBV6-2 or TRBV6-3 to TRBJ1-4, with 10 bases matching TRBD1. CDR1 and CDR2 from the germline V gene are MNHEY and SVGEGT. The CDR3 has 14 amino acids. V lost 5 bases and J lost 7; bases outside the gene matches: 4. CDR3 sequence reads: CASSRDRGPEKLFF. In DNA form, the CDR3 reads TGTGCCAGCAGTAGGGACAGGGGTCCTGAAAAACTGTTTTTT.

The J gene is TRBJ1-2, the V gene TRBV10-3; D unclear. With 10 bases removed from V and 1 base from J, the gap between germline ends came to 16 bases. Germline CDR1 ENHRY, CDR2 SYGVKD. The CDR3 totals 14 residues. The CDR3 sequence: CASKAKLDNYGYTF. As DNA, the CDR3 is TGTGCCAGCAAGGCGAAACTAGATAACTATGGCTACACCTTC.

The chain employs TRBV3-1 (or the pseudogene TRBV3-2) and TRBJ2-1, with D possibly being TRBD1 or TRBD2 (6 bases each). CDR1 and CDR2 (germline): LGHDT, YNNKEL (reference sequence). Trimming shortened V by 4 bases and J by 6 bases, and 10 bases separated the two germline ends. The CDR3 sequence is 13 residues long. The CDR3 here is CASSPGGPNEQFF. The CDR3 coding sequence is TGTGCCAGCAGCCCCGGGGGCCCCAATGAGCAGTTCTTC.

The chain recombines TRBV20-1 with TRBJ2-1; D gene unclear. CDR3 length equals 11 residues. CDR1 DFQATT and CDR2 SNEGSKA come from the germline V gene (reference sequence). CDR3 sequence (DNA): TGCAGCAGCAACAGATACAATGAGCAGTTCTTC. This encodes CSSNRYNEQFF.

This chain connects TRBV24-1 to TRBJ1-2, with 7 bases matching TRBD1. V dropped 6 bases and J dropped 13; count of bases not matched to a gene: 10. The CDR3 contains 12 residues. Germline lookup yields CDR1 KGHDR and CDR2 SFDVKD. CDR3 sequence reads: CATSPRDSLFTF. The CDR3 DNA reads as TGTGCCACCAGTCCCCGGGACAGTTTGTTCACCTTC.

This sequence joins TRBV5-8 and TRBJ2-7, with D possibly TRBD1 on 6 matching bases. The V end lost 7 bases, the J end lost 7 bases, and 18 bases lay between the germline ends. The CDR3 runs 13 residues. Germline CDR1 reads SGHTS; CDR2 reads YDEGEE. The CDR3 loop is CASGQTGLGEQYF. For the CDR3, the DNA is TGTGCCAGCGGACAAACAGGGTTAGGAGAGCAGTACTTC.

The genes are TRBV6-5 and TRBJ2-7; D may match TRBD1 or TRBD2 (5 bases each). Germline V lookup: CDR1 MNHEY, CDR2 SVGAGI. The CDR3 has 16 amino acids. V lost 2 bases to trimming and J lost 2 bases, with 16 bases between them. For the CDR3, the DNA is TGTGCCAGCAGTTACACCGGGGCCGGTGGGGCCTACGAGCAGTACTTC. It encodes CASSYTGAGGAYEQYF.

V usage is TRBV19 and J usage is TRBJ2-3; D may be TRBD2 (6 bases). The germline V and J ends were trimmed by 1 base and 1 base, with 12 bases remaining between them. Germline-derived CDR1 and CDR2 are LNHDA and SQIVND (reference sequence). The CDR3 loop spans 16 amino acids. CDR3 bases: TGTGCCAGTAGTATAGGGCCGGGAGCGGGCACAGATACGCAGTATTTT. Amino acids: CASSIGPGAGTDTQYF.

The V and J genes are TRBV6-5 and TRBJ1-1; weak D call: TRBD1 (5 bases). The V and J ends lost 2 bases and 0 bases respectively, with 13 bases between them. From germline, CDR1 is MNHEY and CDR2 SVGAGI. The CDR3 has 16 amino acids. CDR3 in amino acids: CASSYGGDEMNTEAFF. The CDR3, as DNA: TGTGCCAGCAGTTACGGGGGGGATGAAATGAACACTGAAGCTTTCTTT.

Points on this clone: Other DNA variants within this sample encode the same CDR3. The V and J genes are TRBV12-3 or TRBV12-4 and TRBJ2-7; D perhaps matches TRBD2 (6 bases). CDR3 size: 12 residues. Trimming pared 6 bases from V and 5 bases from J, leaving 11 bases between. The CDR3 is CASRGGQNEQYF. The CDR3 coding sequence is TGTGCCAGCAGAGGAGGGCAAAACGAGCAGTACTTC.

This clone was found a few times. The chain carries TRBV7-9 and TRBJ1-5, with D tentatively TRBD1 (5 bases). The germline V and J ends were trimmed by 5 bases and 6 bases, with 14 bases remaining between them. This CDR3 region has 14 residues. Germline values: CDR1 SEHNR, CDR2 FQNEAQ (reference sequence). CDR3 in amino acids: CASSRGTGSQPQHF. The CDR3 DNA sequence: TGTGCCAGCAGCCGTGGGACGGGGAGTCAGCCCCAGCATTTT.

The sample holds one count of this clone. V usage is TRBV12-3 or TRBV12-4 and J usage is TRBJ1-4; D is uncertain. V was pared by 11 bases and J by 5 bases, with 15 bases between. This CDR3 comprises 13 residues. CDR3 loop: CAVSGSLNEKLFF. CDR3 coding DNA: TGTGCCGTATCAGGAAGCCTCAATGAAAAACTGTTTTTT.

This clone was picked up a small number of times. J is TRBJ1-5 and V is TRBV5-8; D unclear. CDR1 is SGHTS and CDR2 is YDEGEE in the germline V gene. V lost 4 bases to trimming and J lost 4 bases, with 12 bases between them. CDR3 length equals 14 residues. The CDR3: CASSPRRENQPQHF. The CDR3, as DNA: TGTGCCAGCAGCCCACGGAGAGAAAATCAGCCCCAGCATTTT.

The chain is built from TRBV2 and TRBJ1-1; D unclear. With 4 bases removed from V and 1 base from J, the gap between germline ends came to 7 bases. The CDR3 runs 13 residues. Per the germline V gene, CDR1 is SNHLY and CDR2 is FYNNEI. CDR3 sequence: CASSVYSNTEAFF. The CDR3 DNA reads TGTGCCAGCAGTGTATACTCGAACACTGAAGCTTTCTTT.

The chain is built from TRBV5-6 and TRBJ1-5; D perhaps matches TRBD1 (6 bases). Trimming left V 2 bases short and J 6 bases short, with 12 bases between. This CDR3 spans 14 amino acids. From germline, CDR1 is SGHDT and CDR2 YYEEEE. The DNA of the CDR3 is TGTGCCAGCAGCTTACAGGGACCGGCTCAGCCCCAGCATTTT. The encoded protein is CASSLQGPAQPQHF.

This clone is a singleton in its sample. J is TRBJ1-1 and V is TRBV7-9; TRBD1 might be the D (6 bases). Between the trimmed V and J ends, which lost 11 bases and 3 bases, there was a span of 10 bases. Germline CDR1 SEHNR, CDR2 FQNEAQ (reference sequence). This CDR3 comprises 11 residues. This CDR3 reads CAEDSDTEAFF. In nucleotides, the CDR3 is TGTGCCGAGGACAGCGACACTGAAGCTTTCTTT. Full variable domain (missing parts from reference TRBV7-9 and TRBJ1-1): DTGVSQNPRHKITKRGQNVTFRCDPISEHNRLYWYRQTLGQGPEFLTYFQNEAQLEKSRLLSDRFSAERPKGSFSTLEIQRTEQGDSAMYLCAEDSDTEAFFGQGTRLTVV.

V and J are TRBV2 and TRBJ2-7; the D is unclear. The CDR3 loop spans 14 amino acids. Germline V lookup: CDR1 SNHLY, CDR2 FYNNEI. Between the trimmed V and J ends, which lost 2 bases and 3 bases, there was a span of 11 bases. CDR3 bases: TGTGCCAGCAGTGAACCAGGAACCCACTACGAGCAGTACTTC. Translation gives CASSEPGTHYEQYF.

As concerns this clone: The junction does not match germline at one end; this may be a read error. The J gene is TRBJ2-7, the V gene TRBV5-1, with 11 bases lining up with TRBD1. CDR1 SGHRS and CDR2 YFSETQ come from the germline V gene. CDR3 size: 15 residues. This chain's CDR3 is CASGLGQGASEEQYF. In DNA form, the CDR3 reads TGCGCCAGCGGCTTAGGACAGGGGGCGTCTGAAGAGCAGTACTTC.

This clone was detected only once. The gene calls are TRBV19 and TRBJ1-5; 9 bases align to TRBD1. Germline values: CDR1 LNHDA, CDR2 SQIVND (reference sequence). The junction had 8 bases not matched to a gene; V was cut back by 4 bases and J by 7 bases. This CDR3 contains 15 residues. The CDR3 DNA follows: TGTGCCAGTAGTACCGGACAGGGGCGAGCCCAGCCCCAGCATTTT. Amino acid sequence: CASSTGQGRAQPQHF.

The chain uses TRBV6-5 and TRBJ2-7; 9 bases are a match to TRBD1. Germline V lookup: CDR1 MNHEY, CDR2 SVGAGI. V dropped 6 bases and J dropped 5; count of bases not matched to a gene: 8. This CDR3 is 14 amino acids long. CDR3 region: CASSTGQGHDEQYF. CDR3 DNA: TGTGCCAGCAGCACCGGACAGGGGCACGACGAGCAGTACTTC.